The following is a TCR beta chain sequence with its context. This sample is part of a study of CD8+ T cells in alopecia areata. Study summary: Each of the treated patients was given oral tofacitinib, 5 to 10 mg twice daily, for moderate-to-severe alopecia areata.

Regarding treatment: oral pan-JAK inhibitor, 5-10 mg twice daily. Lesional scalp punch biopsies and peripheral blood came from alopecia areata patients. In each case, RNA was isolated and then reverse transcribed into cDNA as the sequencing template. Only in-frame clones appear in the TCRdb table, and some are missing; sequencing was by immunoSEQ multiplex PCR. The sample shows roughly 110,000 clones, approximately 55% of them seen only once. This receptor was identified in a human donor with alopecia areata. Material: CD4+ T cells sorted from blood, obtained at week 24, from a patient treated with tofacitinib.

DNA of the CDR3: TGTGCCAGCAGCTTGGGGCTGGATACGCAGTATTTT. This gives the protein CASSLGLDTQYF. The V gene is TRBV5-5, the J gene TRBJ2-3; D is uncertain. Trimming removed 0 bases from V and 6 bases from J, with 5 bases in between. Germline loops: CDR1 SGHKS, CDR2 YYEKEE (reference sequence). This CDR3 is built from 12 residues.